These T cell receptor beta chains were read from a single sample in a study of cytomegalovirus exposure and HLA in healthy donors. Assay used: immunoSEQ multiplex PCR; TCRdb lists only in-frame clones, some missing. The sample lists about 160,000 clones; roughly 80% were seen once. The sequencing sample was made of PBMCs. The source of these receptors is a girl aged 10 to 17 in good health and CMV-seropositive. The CDR3 runs from the conserved cysteine through the conserved F or W. Fields, in order: clone size, V gene, J gene, D gene, CDR3 DNA, CDR3 protein. A D gene is named only where the DNA matches it firmly. Clone size is stated in some rows and not others, as once, few, many or a class when expanded.

clone size: NA; V gene: TRBV5-1; J gene: TRBJ2-3; D gene: NA; CDR3 DNA: TGCGCCAGCAGCTTACCCTCTAGCAGTGGGGGGGATACGCAGTATTTT; CDR3 protein: CASSLPSSSGGDTQYF
clone size: NA; V gene: TRBV7-8; J gene: TRBJ2-1; D gene: TRBD1; CDR3 DNA: TGTGCCAGCAGCTCGCCGGGACAGGATTACAATGAGCAGTTCTTC; CDR3 protein: CASSSPGQDYNEQFF
clone size: few; V gene: TRBV5-5; J gene: TRBJ2-2; D gene: TRBD1; CDR3 DNA: TGTGCCAGCAGGTCAAGGGGGCTACCCGGGGAGCTGTTTTTT; CDR3 protein: CASRSRGLPGELFF
clone size: NA; V gene: TRBV4-2; J gene: TRBJ2-7; D gene: NA; CDR3 DNA: TGTGCCAGCAGCCCGGGGACACTGGGCACCTACGAGCAGTACTTC; CDR3 protein: CASSPGTLGTYEQYF
clone size: NA; V gene: TRBV10-3; J gene: TRBJ1-1; D gene: TRBD1; CDR3 DNA: TGTGCCATCAATAAGGGACAGATGAACACTGAAGCTTTCTTT; CDR3 protein: CAINKGQMNTEAFF
clone size: NA; V gene: TRBV27; J gene: TRBJ1-1; D gene: NA; CDR3 DNA: TGTGCCAGCAGTTTGGCGGGGATGAACACTGAAGCTTTCTTT; CDR3 protein: CASSLAGMNTEAFF
clone size: NA; V gene: TRBV25-1; J gene: TRBJ2-7; D gene: TRBD2; CDR3 DNA: TGTGCCAGCAGTGAACCGGGCGGCGGGAGCTCCTACGAGCAGTACTTC; CDR3 protein: CASSEPGGGSSYEQYF
clone size: once; V gene: TRBV5-1; J gene: TRBJ2-3; D gene: NA; CDR3 DNA: TGCGCCAGCAGCCCCTTACAGGGACCTAGCACAGATACGCAGTATTTT; CDR3 protein: CASSPLQGPSTDTQYF
clone size: few; V gene: TRBV11-2; J gene: TRBJ2-5; D gene: TRBD1; CDR3 DNA: TGTGCCAGCAGCTTAAGAGGGACAGGAAAACAAGAGACCCAGTACTTC; CDR3 protein: CASSLRGTGKQETQYF
clone size: NA; V gene: TRBV6-1; J gene: TRBJ1-1; D gene: NA; CDR3 DNA: TGTGCCAGCAAGCGAGGGCACACTGAAGCTTTCTTT; CDR3 protein: CASKRGHTEAFF
clone size: NA; V gene: TRBV5-4; J gene: TRBJ1-2; D gene: NA; CDR3 DNA: TGTGCCAGCAGCTTACCAGGGCGTGGGGGCTACACCTTC; CDR3 protein: CASSLPGRGGYTF
clone size: NA; V gene: TRBV6-6; J gene: TRBJ2-2; D gene: TRBD1; CDR3 DNA: TGTGCCAGCACCTACACCGGGACAGGGAACACCGGGGAGCTGTTTTTT; CDR3 protein: CASTYTGTGNTGELFF
clone size: NA; V gene: TRBV19; J gene: TRBJ1-5; D gene: TRBD1; CDR3 DNA: TGTGCCAGTAGTATAATGTGGGACAGGAATAACAATCAGCCCCAGCATTTT; CDR3 protein: CASSIMWDRNNNQPQHF
clone size: NA; V gene: TRBV7-9; J gene: TRBJ1-2; D gene: TRBD1; CDR3 DNA: TGTGCCAGCAGCCGGGGACAGGGGGGAGCTAACTATGGCTACACCTTC; CDR3 protein: CASSRGQGGANYGYTF
clone size: once; V gene: TRBV2; J gene: TRBJ1-2; D gene: NA; CDR3 DNA: TGTGCCAGCCGGGGTCAGGGGTTGGATGGCTACACCTTC; CDR3 protein: CASRGQGLDGYTF
clone size: NA; V gene: TRBV30; J gene: TRBJ2-1; D gene: NA; CDR3 DNA: TGTGCCTGGAGTGTACGGGGATATGAGCAGTTCTTC; CDR3 protein: CAWSVRGYEQFF
clone size: NA; V gene: TRBV9; J gene: TRBJ1-2; D gene: NA; CDR3 DNA: TGTGCCAGCAGCGTTGGTTATGGGGGCGGTGGCTACACCTTC; CDR3 protein: CASSVGYGGGGYTF
clone size: once; V gene: TRBV7-3; J gene: TRBJ2-3; D gene: NA; CDR3 DNA: TGTGCCAGCAGCTTAGCGGGGAGTAGCACAGATACGCAGTATTTT; CDR3 protein: CASSLAGSSTDTQYF
clone size: NA; V gene: TRBV4-1; J gene: TRBJ2-1; D gene: NA; CDR3 DNA: TGCGCCAGCAGCCAAGTGGGCGGGACCAGAAATGAGCAGTTCTTC; CDR3 protein: CASSQVGGTRNEQFF
clone size: NA; V gene: TRBV18; J gene: TRBJ1-1; D gene: NA; CDR3 DNA: TGTGCCAGCTCCCCCCAGACAGGCGAAGCTTTCTTT; CDR3 protein: CASSPQTGEAFF
clone size: NA; V gene: TRBV27; J gene: TRBJ2-5; D gene: TRBD1; CDR3 DNA: TGTGCCAGCAGTCCAAATCCGGGACAGGGGATGGAGACCCAGTACTTC; CDR3 protein: CASSPNPGQGMETQYF
clone size: NA; V gene: TRBV10-1; J gene: TRBJ1-1; D gene: NA; CDR3 DNA: TGCGCCAGCAGGAGGAGTTTGAACACTGAAGCTTTCTTT; CDR3 protein: CASRRSLNTEAFF
clone size: few; V gene: TRBV2; J gene: TRBJ2-7; D gene: TRBD2; CDR3 DNA: TGTGCCAGCAGTGAACTAGCGGGGGGCTACGAGCAGTACTTC; CDR3 protein: CASSELAGGYEQYF
clone size: NA; V gene: TRBV5-1; J gene: TRBJ2-7; D gene: TRBD2; CDR3 DNA: TGCGCCAGCAGCTTGGGCCTAGCGGGGGTCAGCTCCTACGAGCAGTACTTC; CDR3 protein: CASSLGLAGVSSYEQYF
clone size: NA; V gene: TRBV15; J gene: TRBJ1-5; D gene: NA; CDR3 DNA: TGTGCCACCAGCATTAGGCGGGTTAATCAGCCCCAGCATTTT; CDR3 protein: CATSIRRVNQPQHF
clone size: NA; V gene: TRBV28; J gene: TRBJ1-3; D gene: NA; CDR3 DNA: TGTGCCAGCTTCGGTAGCTCTGGAAACACCATATATTTT; CDR3 protein: CASFGSSGNTIYF
clone size: NA; V gene: TRBV19; J gene: TRBJ2-3; D gene: TRBD2; CDR3 DNA: TGTGCCAGCGCTCTGGCGGGAGTCCCGGATACGCAGTATTTT; CDR3 protein: CASALAGVPDTQYF